The sequence of this T cell receptor (beta chain) was determined in a study of early T cells in non-severe SARS-CoV-2 infection. A single record per CDR3 protein comes from TCRdb applying MiXCR to the 5' RACE reads. The repertoire holds about 110,000 distinct CDR3 sequences, with roughly an eighth as singletons. The germline gives CDR1 SEHNR, CDR2 FQNEAQ (reference sequence). V lost 0 bases, J lost 4 bases, and 4 bases stayed unmatched. The CDR3 totals 15 residues. The table lists this clonotype with a few counts. Sequencing was performed on whole blood, taken at baseline. This clonotype was sampled from an adult who was a healthcare worker with PCR-confirmed SARS-CoV-2 infection or an uninfected control (not recorded which). The rearrangement uses TRBV7-9 and TRBJ1-2; 8 bases fit TRBD1. Here the CDR3 DNA reads TGTGCCAGCAGCTTAGCCGACAGGGGCTCCTATGGCTACACCTTC. Translating gives CASSLADRGSYGYTF.